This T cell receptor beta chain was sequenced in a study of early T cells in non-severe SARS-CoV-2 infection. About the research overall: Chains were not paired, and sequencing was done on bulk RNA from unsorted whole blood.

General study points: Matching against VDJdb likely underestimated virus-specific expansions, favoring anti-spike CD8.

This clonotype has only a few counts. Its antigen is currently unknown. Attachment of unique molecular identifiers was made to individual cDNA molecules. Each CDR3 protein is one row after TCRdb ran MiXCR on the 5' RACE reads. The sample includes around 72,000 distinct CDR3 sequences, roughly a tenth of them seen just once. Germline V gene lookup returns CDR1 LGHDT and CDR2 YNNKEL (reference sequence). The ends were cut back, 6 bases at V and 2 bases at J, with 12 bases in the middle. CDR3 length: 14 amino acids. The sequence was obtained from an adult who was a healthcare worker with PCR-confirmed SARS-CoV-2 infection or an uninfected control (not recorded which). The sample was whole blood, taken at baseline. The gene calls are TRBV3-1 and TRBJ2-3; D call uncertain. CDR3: CASSIQLDTDTQYF. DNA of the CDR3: TGTGCCAGCAGTATCCAGCTCGACACAGATACGCAGTATTTT.